The 12 T cell receptor beta chains reported below all come from one sample, sequenced in a study of T-cell reconstitution after alpha-beta-depleted transplantation in children. TCRbeta library preparation incorporated unique molecular identifiers. TCRdb independently ran MiXCR on the PCR reads; one entry per CDR3 protein. The table shows about 400,000 distinct CDR3 sequences, with about 16% occurring only once. The sample was PBMCs, mostly from graft donor cells, taken 360 days after TCRalphabeta/CD19-depleted stem cell transplant. These receptors came from a boy under two years old who had a stem cell transplant for Wiskott-Aldrich syndrome, so the T cells may come from the graft donor.

The chain recombines TRBV5-1 with TRBJ2-5; D is ambiguous. The CDR3 covers 12 residues. Trimming removed 0 bases from V and 3 bases from J, with 3 bases in between. Germline CDR1 and CDR2: SGHRS and YFSETQ. CDR3 in amino acids: CASSLEEETQYF. The CDR3 DNA follows: TGCGCCAGCAGCTTGGAAGAAGAGACCCAGTACTTC.

The gene calls are TRBV19 and TRBJ1-2; no clear D. This CDR3 contains 14 residues. Germline assignment: CDR1 LNHDA and CDR2 SQIVND (reference sequence). V lost 3 bases and J 9 bases, leaving 17 bases between the germline ends. CDR3 region: CASSITPGRKSYTF. The CDR3 nucleotides read TGTGCCAGTAGTATTACCCCCGGGAGGAAGAGCTACACCTTC.

This chain joins TRBV29-1 and TRBJ2-3; D remains unclear. Between the trimmed V and J ends, which lost 7 bases and 0 bases, there was a span of 11 bases. There are 13 residues in the CDR3. The V gene's germline CDR1 is SQVTM and CDR2 ANQGSEA. CDR3 in DNA: TGCAGCGGTAGACTCCTTAGCACAGATACGCAGTATTTT. It encodes CSGRLLSTDTQYF.

Only a few counts were recorded for this clonotype. The V gene is TRBV27, the J gene TRBJ2-1; D is perhaps TRBD1 or TRBD2 (5 bases each). Germline assignment: CDR1 MNHEY and CDR2 SMNVEV (reference sequence). The CDR3 runs 13 residues. V was shortened by 2 bases and J by 9 bases, with 11 bases between the two germline ends. The CDR3 region is CASSLTLGTEQFF. The CDR3 DNA reads as TGTGCCAGCAGTTTAACGTTGGGGACTGAGCAGTTCTTC.

This rearrangement joins TRBV18 to TRBJ2-5, with no clear D. This CDR3 is built from 16 residues. Trimming left V 6 bases short and J 3 bases short, with 20 bases between. Germline CDR1 is KGHSH and CDR2 is LQKENI. The DNA of the CDR3 is TGTGCCAGCTCGCCCCTTTTCTCACAGATAGAAGAGACCCAGTACTTC. This gives the protein CASSPLFSQIEETQYF.

V gene TRBV13 combines with J gene TRBJ1-2; D not resolved. Germline CDR1 and CDR2: PRHDT and FYEKMQ (reference sequence). Trimming pared 5 bases from V and 3 bases from J, leaving 7 bases between. There are 12 residues in the CDR3. The CDR3 sequence is CASSRRYYGYTF. The DNA of the CDR3 is TGTGCCAGCAGCAGGCGGTACTATGGCTACACCTTC. Full variable domain (outside the CDR3, taken from reference TRBV13 and TRBJ1-2): AAGVIQSPRHLIKEKRETATLKCYPIPRHDTVYWYQQGPGQDPQFLISFYEKMQSDKGSIPDRFSAQQFSDYHSELNMSSLELGDSALYFCASSRRYYGYTFGSGTRLTVV.

This clonotype has just a few counts. This chain uses TRBV3-1 with TRBJ2-5, with D hard to call. Looked up from germline, CDR1 is LGHDT and CDR2 is YNNKEL (reference sequence). Trimming removed 2 bases at V and 4 bases at J, with 17 bases between. The CDR3 has 16 residues. Here the CDR3 reads CASSQNLGFLGETQYF. The CDR3 DNA follows: TGTGCCAGCAGCCAAAATTTAGGGTTCCTGGGAGAGACCCAGTACTTC.

This clonotype came up a few times. The chain combines TRBV20-1 with TRBJ2-5, with 9 bases matching TRBD1. This CDR3 has 14 residues. CDR1 is DFQATT, CDR2 SNEGSKA, per germline (reference sequence). V shed 3 bases and J 2 bases; nucleotides not matched to a gene: 4. Here the CDR3 DNA reads TGCAGTGCTAGGCGGGACAGGGAGCAAGAGACCCAGTACTTC. It encodes CSARRDREQETQYF.

This clonotype was counted a few times. The chain recombines TRBV6-5 with TRBJ2-7, with 8 bases identical to TRBD1. The V gene's germline CDR1 is MNHEY and CDR2 SVGAGI. The V and J ends lost 1 base and 4 bases, in that order; junction bases with no gene match: 6. There are 15 residues in the CDR3. The CDR3 coding sequence is TGTGCCAGCAGTTACTTGGTCAGGGGGCAGTACGAGCAGTACTTC. Its translation: CASSYLVRGQYEQYF.

This chain connects TRBV7-2 to TRBJ1-6; D is unclear. Germline-derived CDR1 and CDR2 are SGHTA and FQGNSA. V was pared by 5 bases and J by 7 bases, with 9 bases between. CDR3 size: 13 residues. The CDR3 region is CASSQGLNSPLHF. The CDR3, as DNA: TGTGCCAGCAGCCAAGGGTTGAATTCACCCCTCCACTTT. The full variable domain, with the rest looked up from reference TRBV7-2 and TRBJ1-6, is GAGVSQSPSNKVTEKGKDVELRCDPISGHTALYWYRQSLGQGLEFLIYFQGNSAPDKSGLPSDRFSAERTGGSVSTLTIQRTQQEDSAVYLCASSQGLNSPLHFGNGTRLTVT.

V usage is TRBV10-1 and J usage is TRBJ2-1; D is perhaps TRBD1 (6 bases). CDR1 and CDR2 (germline): WNHNN, SYGVQD (reference sequence). This CDR3 region has 17 residues. V lost 1 base and J lost 5, with 18 bases in between. CDR3 in amino acids: CASSEWSGTLEDNEQFF. The CDR3, as DNA: TGCGCCAGCAGTGAGTGGTCAGGGACACTGGAAGACAATGAGCAGTTCTTC.

This sequence joins TRBV7-2 and TRBJ2-5; D is perhaps TRBD1 (5 bases). CDR1 SGHTA and CDR2 FQGNSA come from the germline V gene. V lost 6 bases and J lost 2, with 10 bases in between. The CDR3 has 13 residues. CDR3 coding DNA: TGTGCCAGCAGTCGACGGACACAAGAGACCCAGTACTTC. This gives the protein CASSRRTQETQYF. The variable domain in full, with the rest retrieved from reference TRBV7-2 and TRBJ2-5, is GAGVSQSPSNKVTEKGKDVELRCDPISGHTALYWYRQSLGQGLEFLIYFQGNSAPDKSGLPSDRFSAERTGGSVSTLTIQRTQQEDSAVYLCASSRRTQETQYFGPGTRLLVL.